Listed below are T cell receptor beta chains from one sample, sequenced in a study of vaccination effects on CD4 cells after COVID-19. Antigens for these TCRs are unknown. TCRdb's copy holds only in-frame clones and misses some; the assay was immunoSEQ multiplex PCR. The data hold 40,000 to 55,000 clones, with roughly 72% observed a single time. Sequenced material: CD4+ T cells from PBMCs cultured without peptide, taken before COVID-19 vaccination. All receptors come from a human donor who had a prior SARS-CoV-2 infection. Both conserved end residues are part of each CDR3. Fields, in order: J gene, V gene, clone size, D gene, CDR3 protein, CDR3 DNA. A D gene is named only where the DNA matches it firmly. Clone size is given for some rows only: seen once, a few or many times, or a class if the clone is expanded.

J gene: TRBJ2-7
V gene: TRBV2
clone size: -
D gene: -
CDR3 protein: CASRTGRVPYEQYF
CDR3 DNA: TGTGCCAGCAGGACAGGGAGGGTCCCCTACGAGCAGTACTTC

J gene: TRBJ1-4
V gene: TRBV7-2
clone size: -
D gene: -
CDR3 protein: CASGRDTHEKLFF
CDR3 DNA: TGTGCCAGCGGCCGGGACACCCATGAAAAACTGTTTTTT

J gene: TRBJ2-3
V gene: TRBV12-3/TRBV12-4
clone size: -
D gene: TRBD2
CDR3 protein: CASTMTSADTQYF
CDR3 DNA: TGTGCCAGCACAATGACTAGCGCAGATACGCAGTATTTT

J gene: TRBJ1-2
V gene: TRBV2
clone size: few
D gene: -
CDR3 protein: CASSDGAGLYGYTF
CDR3 DNA: TGTGCCAGCAGTGACGGAGCAGGGCTCTATGGCTACACCTTC

J gene: TRBJ2-5
V gene: TRBV6-2/TRBV6-3
clone size: -
D gene: TRBD2
CDR3 protein: CASSYTSGRSTETQYF
CDR3 DNA: TGTGCCAGCAGTTACACTAGCGGGAGATCTACAGAGACCCAGTACTTC

J gene: TRBJ2-5
V gene: TRBV4-2
clone size: few
D gene: TRBD1
CDR3 protein: CASSQDRAHQETQYF
CDR3 DNA: TGTGCCAGCAGCCAGGACAGGGCCCATCAAGAGACCCAGTACTTC

J gene: TRBJ2-3
V gene: TRBV15
clone size: -
D gene: -
CDR3 protein: CATRPRDTARDTQYF
CDR3 DNA: TGTGCCACCAGGCCTCGGGACACGGCTAGGGATACGCAGTATTTT

J gene: TRBJ2-7
V gene: TRBV27
clone size: once
D gene: -
CDR3 protein: CASSSRPGWSYEQYF
CDR3 DNA: TGTGCCAGCAGTTCCCGGCCGGGGTGGTCCTACGAGCAGTACTTC

J gene: TRBJ2-3
V gene: TRBV7-2
clone size: -
D gene: -
CDR3 protein: CASSNRVSDTQYF
CDR3 DNA: TGTGCCAGCAGTAACAGGGTTTCAGATACGCAGTATTTT

J gene: TRBJ1-1
V gene: TRBV19
clone size: -
D gene: TRBD1
CDR3 protein: CASSTQGFGTEAFF
CDR3 DNA: TGTGCCAGTAGTACACAGGGGTTCGGCACTGAAGCTTTCTTT

J gene: TRBJ2-3
V gene: TRBV7-9
clone size: -
D gene: TRBD1
CDR3 protein: CASSPDRDPDTQYF
CDR3 DNA: TGTGCCAGCAGTCCTGACAGGGATCCAGATACGCAGTATTTT

J gene: TRBJ1-5
V gene: TRBV4-1
clone size: -
D gene: -
CDR3 protein: CASSQEGLSNQPQHF
CDR3 DNA: TGCGCCAGCAGCCAAGAGGGGCTTAGCAATCAGCCCCAGCATTTT

J gene: TRBJ2-5
V gene: TRBV5-1
clone size: -
D gene: -
CDR3 protein: CASSLLGEQETQYF
CDR3 DNA: TGCGCCAGCAGCTTGTTGGGGGAGCAAGAGACCCAGTACTTC

J gene: TRBJ2-7
V gene: TRBV30
clone size: once
D gene: -
CDR3 protein: CAWGRESVDYEQYF
CDR3 DNA: TGTGCCTGGGGCCGGGAGTCGGTGGACTACGAGCAGTACTTC

J gene: TRBJ2-5
V gene: TRBV19
clone size: -
D gene: -
CDR3 protein: CASSISGAGWYQETQYF
CDR3 DNA: TGTGCCAGTAGTATCAGTGGGGCGGGTTGGTACCAAGAGACCCAGTACTTC

J gene: TRBJ2-3
V gene: TRBV5-1
clone size: -
D gene: -
CDR3 protein: CASSSESTDTQYF
CDR3 DNA: TGCGCCAGCAGCTCCGAAAGCACAGATACGCAGTATTTT

J gene: TRBJ2-6
V gene: TRBV6-1
clone size: -
D gene: -
CDR3 protein: CASSGRGGGFGANVLTF
CDR3 DNA: TGTGCCAGCAGTGGCCGAGGAGGGGGCTTTGGGGCCAACGTCCTGACTTTC

J gene: TRBJ2-1
V gene: TRBV29-1
clone size: -
D gene: -
CDR3 protein: CSVDSYNEQFF
CDR3 DNA: TGCAGCGTTGATAGTTACAATGAGCAGTTCTTC

J gene: TRBJ1-2
V gene: TRBV4-3
clone size: -
D gene: -
CDR3 protein: CASSQDGQGPNYGYTF
CDR3 DNA: TGCGCCAGCAGCCAAGACGGGCAGGGACCTAACTATGGCTACACCTTC

J gene: TRBJ2-2
V gene: TRBV5-1
clone size: once
D gene: TRBD2
CDR3 protein: CASSLGLAGHTGELFF
CDR3 DNA: TGCGCCAGCAGCTTGGGACTAGCGGGACACACCGGGGAGCTGTTTTTT

J gene: TRBJ2-2
V gene: TRBV7-6
clone size: few
D gene: TRBD1
CDR3 protein: CASSPGQVADTGELFF
CDR3 DNA: TGTGCCAGCAGCCCGGGACAGGTCGCCGACACCGGGGAGCTGTTTTTT

J gene: TRBJ2-7
V gene: TRBV19
clone size: few
D gene: TRBD2
CDR3 protein: CASSKRTSGSYEQYF
CDR3 DNA: TGTGCCAGTAGTAAGAGGACTAGCGGGAGCTACGAGCAGTACTTC

J gene: TRBJ2-7
V gene: TRBV5-1
clone size: -
D gene: TRBD1
CDR3 protein: CASSANRGRYEQYF
CDR3 DNA: TGCGCCAGCAGCGCAAACAGGGGGCGATACGAGCAGTACTTC

J gene: TRBJ2-7
V gene: TRBV20-1
clone size: -
D gene: TRBD1
CDR3 protein: CSASARTGTYEQYF
CDR3 DNA: TGCAGTGCTAGTGCTAGGACAGGGACCTACGAGCAGTACTTC

J gene: TRBJ2-3
V gene: TRBV10-3
clone size: -
D gene: -
CDR3 protein: CAISDLGGLFDTQYF
CDR3 DNA: TGTGCCATCAGTGATTTAGGGGGATTATTCGATACGCAGTATTTT

J gene: TRBJ2-3
V gene: TRBV5-4
clone size: -
D gene: -
CDR3 protein: CASSFTDRTDTQYF
CDR3 DNA: TGTGCCAGCAGCTTTACGGACCGCACAGATACGCAGTATTTT

J gene: TRBJ1-1
V gene: TRBV2
clone size: -
D gene: -
CDR3 protein: CASSEDGNTEAFF
CDR3 DNA: TGTGCCAGCAGTGAAGACGGGAACACTGAAGCTTTCTTT

J gene: TRBJ2-3
V gene: TRBV5-1
clone size: once
D gene: TRBD1
CDR3 protein: CASSLTGQGGTQYF
CDR3 DNA: TGCGCCAGCAGCTTGACGGGACAGGGAGGGACGCAGTATTTT

J gene: TRBJ2-3
V gene: TRBV4-3
clone size: -
D gene: -
CDR3 protein: CASSHQTGQTDTQYF
CDR3 DNA: TGCGCCAGCAGCCACCAAACTGGACAGACAGATACGCAGTATTTT

J gene: TRBJ2-3
V gene: TRBV15
clone size: -
D gene: -
CDR3 protein: CATSRDRTAFSTDTQYF
CDR3 DNA: TGTGCCACCAGCAGAGATAGAACGGCGTTTAGCACAGATACGCAGTATTTT

J gene: TRBJ1-2
V gene: TRBV19
clone size: -
D gene: TRBD1
CDR3 protein: CASSPRGQGVYGYTF
CDR3 DNA: TGTGCCAGTAGTCCCCGCGGACAGGGCGTCTATGGCTACACCTTC

J gene: TRBJ2-2
V gene: TRBV5-1
clone size: -
D gene: -
CDR3 protein: CASSILSGFSRGELFF
CDR3 DNA: TGCGCCAGCAGCATACTCTCGGGTTTCTCAAGGGGGGAGCTGTTTTTT

J gene: TRBJ1-2
V gene: TRBV18
clone size: -
D gene: TRBD1
CDR3 protein: CASSPQTGALTNYGYTF
CDR3 DNA: TGTGCCAGCTCACCACAAACAGGGGCGCTGACCAATTATGGCTACACCTTC

J gene: TRBJ1-6
V gene: TRBV7-2
clone size: -
D gene: -
CDR3 protein: CASTQGSHSPLHF
CDR3 DNA: TGTGCCAGCACCCAGGGTTCTCATTCACCCCTCCACTTT

J gene: TRBJ2-2
V gene: TRBV9
clone size: -
D gene: -
CDR3 protein: CASSSSRRGSGELFF
CDR3 DNA: TGTGCCAGCAGCTCCTCCCGCCGGGGGTCCGGGGAGCTGTTTTTT

J gene: TRBJ1-3
V gene: TRBV7-2
clone size: -
D gene: -
CDR3 protein: CASSLVGVAGNTIYF
CDR3 DNA: TGTGCCAGCAGCTTAGTGGGGGTGGCTGGAAACACCATATATTTT

J gene: TRBJ1-6
V gene: TRBV30
clone size: -
D gene: -
CDR3 protein: CAWIRGNSPLHF
CDR3 DNA: TGTGCCTGGATCCGAGGGAATTCACCCCTCCACTTT

J gene: TRBJ1-5
V gene: TRBV19
clone size: few
D gene: -
CDR3 protein: CASSPGNSNQPQHF
CDR3 DNA: TGTGCCAGTAGTCCGGGTAATAGCAATCAGCCCCAGCATTTT

J gene: TRBJ2-3
V gene: TRBV2
clone size: -
D gene: -
CDR3 protein: CASTKGGGDTQYF
CDR3 DNA: TGTGCCAGCACCAAGGGCGGGGGCGATACGCAGTATTTT

J gene: TRBJ1-5
V gene: TRBV9
clone size: -
D gene: -
CDR3 protein: CASSDSDEIVGRPVYPESNQPQHF
CDR3 DNA: TGTGCCAGCAGCGACTCAGATGAAATAGTGGGGCGACCGGTTTATCCGGAAAGCAATCAGCCCCAGCATTTT

J gene: TRBJ2-7
V gene: TRBV6-1
clone size: -
D gene: TRBD1
CDR3 protein: CASSDRVEGTGRYEQYF
CDR3 DNA: TGTGCCAGCAGTGATAGGGTAGAAGGGACAGGGCGCTACGAGCAGTACTTC

J gene: TRBJ2-7
V gene: TRBV2
clone size: -
D gene: -
CDR3 protein: CASSANPGPWDEQYF
CDR3 DNA: TGTGCCAGCAGTGCAAATCCGGGACCCTGGGACGAGCAGTACTTC

J gene: TRBJ2-1
V gene: TRBV30
clone size: -
D gene: TRBD2
CDR3 protein: CAWRGLAGRGEQFF
CDR3 DNA: TGTGCCTGGAGAGGACTAGCGGGACGAGGTGAGCAGTTCTTC

J gene: TRBJ2-6
V gene: TRBV5-8
clone size: -
D gene: -
CDR3 protein: CASSFGMGGLTF
CDR3 DNA: TGTGCCAGCAGCTTTGGGATGGGCGGCCTGACTTTC

J gene: TRBJ1-3
V gene: TRBV5-1
clone size: -
D gene: -
CDR3 protein: CASSNLPGVLSGNTIYF
CDR3 DNA: TGCGCCAGCAGCAATCTCCCAGGGGTACTCTCTGGAAACACCATATATTTT

J gene: TRBJ1-3
V gene: TRBV27
clone size: few
D gene: TRBD1
CDR3 protein: CASSLRWRRGLSGNTIYF
CDR3 DNA: TGTGCCAGCAGTTTAAGGTGGAGGAGGGGGCTCTCTGGAAACACCATATATTTT

J gene: TRBJ2-7
V gene: TRBV5-1
clone size: -
D gene: -
CDR3 protein: CASSWEMDTIYEQYF
CDR3 DNA: TGCGCCAGCAGCTGGGAAATGGACACCATTTACGAGCAGTACTTC

J gene: TRBJ1-1
V gene: TRBV15
clone size: -
D gene: -
CDR3 protein: CATSNRRDTEAFF
CDR3 DNA: TGTGCCACCAGCAACAGGAGGGACACTGAAGCTTTCTTT

J gene: TRBJ1-2
V gene: TRBV12-3/TRBV12-4
clone size: -
D gene: -
CDR3 protein: CASSPQGWGYTF
CDR3 DNA: TGTGCCAGCAGTCCCCAGGGCTGGGGCTACACCTTC

J gene: TRBJ2-7
V gene: TRBV9
clone size: few
D gene: TRBD2
CDR3 protein: CASSPVAGEGEQYF
CDR3 DNA: TGTGCCAGCAGCCCAGTAGCGGGAGAGGGCGAGCAGTACTTC

J gene: TRBJ2-2
V gene: TRBV29-1
clone size: -
D gene: -
CDR3 protein: CSVGRGANTGELFF
CDR3 DNA: TGCAGCGTTGGGAGGGGGGCAAACACCGGGGAGCTGTTTTTT

J gene: TRBJ1-6
V gene: TRBV2
clone size: -
D gene: TRBD1
CDR3 protein: CASGIGTDYEFSPLHF
CDR3 DNA: TGTGCCAGCGGCATCGGGACAGATTACGAATTTTCACCCCTCCACTTT

J gene: TRBJ2-1
V gene: TRBV7-2
clone size: -
D gene: -
CDR3 protein: CASSPGWRTYQFF
CDR3 DNA: TGTGCCAGCAGCCCCGGTTGGCGGACTTATCAGTTCTTC

J gene: TRBJ2-1
V gene: TRBV27
clone size: -
D gene: -
CDR3 protein: CASSLGYEQFF
CDR3 DNA: TGTGCCAGCAGTTTGGGGTATGAGCAGTTCTTC

J gene: TRBJ1-2
V gene: TRBV2
clone size: -
D gene: -
CDR3 protein: CASNNLRGYTF
CDR3 DNA: TGTGCCAGCAATAATCTTCGCGGCTACACCTTC

J gene: TRBJ2-7
V gene: TRBV6-5
clone size: -
D gene: -
CDR3 protein: CASSYDISRTYEQYF
CDR3 DNA: TGTGCCAGCAGTTACGATATTAGCAGAACCTACGAGCAGTACTTC

J gene: TRBJ1-6
V gene: TRBV7-9
clone size: -
D gene: TRBD1
CDR3 protein: CASSRQGWDSPLHF
CDR3 DNA: TGTGCCAGCAGCCGACAGGGTTGGGATTCACCCCTCCACTTT

J gene: TRBJ1-1
V gene: TRBV5-1
clone size: -
D gene: -
CDR3 protein: CASRPLLNTEAFF
CDR3 DNA: TGCGCCAGCAGGCCCCTACTGAACACTGAAGCTTTCTTT